These T cell receptor beta chains were read from a single sample in a study of cytomegalovirus exposure and HLA in healthy donors. Only in-frame clones appear in the TCRdb table, and some are missing; sequencing was by immunoSEQ multiplex PCR. The sample shows 150,000 to 200,000 clones, approximately 86% of them seen only once. Material: PBMCs. These receptors all come from a man aged 18 to 29 in good health and CMV-seropositive. The CDR3 runs from the conserved cysteine through the conserved F or W. Fields, in order: D gene, V gene, CDR3 protein. A D gene is named only where the DNA matches it firmly.

-	TRBV9	CASSVGSSANTGELFF
TRBD1	TRBV6-1	CASRTGIYGYTF
-	TRBV5-1	CASSFMSAGVGSEQFF
TRBD2	TRBV4-2	CASSQDRASGYEQYF
TRBD2	TRBV5-5	CASSTRTSDGEQYF
-	TRBV27	CASSKYPDSNYEQYF
TRBD1	TRBV19	CASRDRVGSGANVLTF
-	TRBV29-1	CSDLTDYGYTF
-	TRBV7-2	CASSLELGGYTF
TRBD2	TRBV4-1	CASSRAGGPVTDTQYF
-	TRBV5-1	CASSPRGKPYEQYF
-	TRBV9	CASSVIQQGEQYF
-	TRBV5-6	CASSLFRGNTIYF
-	TRBV5-1	CASSLGGPENEQFF
-	TRBV5-4	CASSFRGGNTIYF
TRBD2	TRBV27	CASSFGGSGNEQFF
TRBD1	TRBV7-2	CASSSTGTITYEQYF
TRBD1	TRBV14	CASSFRDRHYEQYF
-	TRBV6-1	CASSLRGMNQPQHF
TRBD2	TRBV9	CASSSAGGIANNEQFF
-	TRBV4-3	CASSQDPAGTNEKLFF
-	TRBV7-2	CASSLQGRGGYTF
-	TRBV27	CASSLHVGRVIANTIYF
-	TRBV27	CASKRGINNEQFF
-	TRBV28	CASSETGWSGYTF
TRBD1	TRBV29-1	CSTSGTKRGRETQYF
-	TRBV6-5	CASSYSGSGGYGYTF
TRBD1	TRBV2	CASSFARGFSTDTQYF
TRBD1	TRBV11-3	CASSLAGQGSEAFF
-	TRBV2	CASSVDRHTEAFF
TRBD1	TRBV28	CASKTWTGADIGQPQHF
TRBD2	TRBV19	CASKEGGGSYEQYF
-	TRBV19	CASRGREQPQHF
-	TRBV28	CASSLIYAGTYNEQFF
TRBD2	TRBV2	CASSPSGGQGFDFSTDTQYF
TRBD2	TRBV2	CASSIPSGGETQYF
-	TRBV5-1	CASSLIAMNTEAFF
TRBD2	TRBV6-5	CASSYSGTMNTGELFF
-	TRBV27	CASREVLGGYTF
-	TRBV4-1	CASSRDGGEAFF
-	TRBV4-1	CASSQEGGFGLFF
-	TRBV7-2	CASSPFSGQETQYF
-	TRBV2	CASREDREAFF
TRBD2	TRBV4-1	CASASGDSGYEQYF
-	TRBV27	CASTKGETQYF
-	TRBV2	CASRRVPYEQYF
-	TRBV15	CATSRDRGYEQYF
-	TRBV19	CASTGGVNEKLFF
TRBD1	TRBV19	CASRKLQGARDEKLFF
TRBD2	TRBV4-2	CASSRLADANTGELFF
TRBD2	TRBV6-1	CASSFLGGTYSEQYF